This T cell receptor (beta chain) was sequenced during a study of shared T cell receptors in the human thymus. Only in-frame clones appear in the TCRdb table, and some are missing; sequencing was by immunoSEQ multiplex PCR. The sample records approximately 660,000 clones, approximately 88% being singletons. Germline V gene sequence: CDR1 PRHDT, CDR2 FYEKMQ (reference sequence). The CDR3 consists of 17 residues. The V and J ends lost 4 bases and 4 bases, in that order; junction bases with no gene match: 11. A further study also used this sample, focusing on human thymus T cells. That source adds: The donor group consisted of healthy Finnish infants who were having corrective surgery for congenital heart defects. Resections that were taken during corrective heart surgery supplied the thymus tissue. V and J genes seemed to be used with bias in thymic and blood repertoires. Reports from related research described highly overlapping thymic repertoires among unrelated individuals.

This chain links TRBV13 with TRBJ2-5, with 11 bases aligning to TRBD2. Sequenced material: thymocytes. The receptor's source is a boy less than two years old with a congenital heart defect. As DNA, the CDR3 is TGTGCCAGCAGCTCCAACTCTAGCGGGAGGTTTGGAGAGACCCAGTACTTC. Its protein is CASSSNSSGRFGETQYF.